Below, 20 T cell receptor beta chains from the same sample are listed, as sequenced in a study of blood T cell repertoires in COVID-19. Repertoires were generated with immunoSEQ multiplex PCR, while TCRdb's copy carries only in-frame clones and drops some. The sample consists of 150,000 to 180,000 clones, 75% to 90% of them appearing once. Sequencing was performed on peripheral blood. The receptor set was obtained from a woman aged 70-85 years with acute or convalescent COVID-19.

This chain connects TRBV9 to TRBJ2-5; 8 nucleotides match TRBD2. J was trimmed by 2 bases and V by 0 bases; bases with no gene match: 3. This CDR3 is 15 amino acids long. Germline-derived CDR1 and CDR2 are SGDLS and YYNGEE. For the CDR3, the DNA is TGTGCCAGCAGCGTAGCGGGGGGGCTTCAAGAGACCCAGTACTTC. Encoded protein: CASSVAGGLQETQYF.

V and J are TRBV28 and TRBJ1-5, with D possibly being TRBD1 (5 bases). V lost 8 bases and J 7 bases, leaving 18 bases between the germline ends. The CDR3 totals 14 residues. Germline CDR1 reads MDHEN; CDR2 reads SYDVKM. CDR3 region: CASGVARVSQPQHF. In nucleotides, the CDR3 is TGTGCCAGCGGTGTGGCCAGGGTGTCCCAGCCCCAGCATTTT.

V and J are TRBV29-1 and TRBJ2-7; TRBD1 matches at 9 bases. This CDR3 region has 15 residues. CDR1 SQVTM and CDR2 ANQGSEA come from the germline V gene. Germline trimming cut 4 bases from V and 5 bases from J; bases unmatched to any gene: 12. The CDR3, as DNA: TGCAGCGTTGTGTCGGCTGGGACAGGGCGCCACGAGCAGTACTTC. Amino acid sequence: CSVVSAGTGRHEQYF.

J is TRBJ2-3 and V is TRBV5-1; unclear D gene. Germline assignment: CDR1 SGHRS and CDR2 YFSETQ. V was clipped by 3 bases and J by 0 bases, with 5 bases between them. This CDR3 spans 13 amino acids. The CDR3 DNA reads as TGCGCCAGCAGCTCCCCTAGCACAGATACGCAGTATTTT. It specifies CASSSPSTDTQYF.

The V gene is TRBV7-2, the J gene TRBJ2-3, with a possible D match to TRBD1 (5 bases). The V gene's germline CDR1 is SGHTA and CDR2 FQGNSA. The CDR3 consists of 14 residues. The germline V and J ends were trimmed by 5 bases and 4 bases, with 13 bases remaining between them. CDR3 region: CASSLRRGADTQYF. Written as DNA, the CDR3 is TGTGCCAGCAGCCTACGAAGGGGCGCAGATACGCAGTATTTT.

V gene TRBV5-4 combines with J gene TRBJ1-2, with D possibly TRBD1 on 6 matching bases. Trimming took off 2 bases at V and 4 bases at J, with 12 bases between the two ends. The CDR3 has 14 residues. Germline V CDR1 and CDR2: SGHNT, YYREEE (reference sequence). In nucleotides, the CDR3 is TGTGCCAGCAGCTTTACAGGGTTCGGCTATGGCTACACCTTC. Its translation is CASSFTGFGYGYTF.

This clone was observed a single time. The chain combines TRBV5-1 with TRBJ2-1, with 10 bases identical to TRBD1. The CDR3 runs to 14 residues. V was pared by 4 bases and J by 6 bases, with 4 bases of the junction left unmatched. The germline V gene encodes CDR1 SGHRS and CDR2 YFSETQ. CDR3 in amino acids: CASSPGTGANEQFF. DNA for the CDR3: TGCGCCAGCAGCCCCGGGACAGGGGCCAATGAGCAGTTCTTC.

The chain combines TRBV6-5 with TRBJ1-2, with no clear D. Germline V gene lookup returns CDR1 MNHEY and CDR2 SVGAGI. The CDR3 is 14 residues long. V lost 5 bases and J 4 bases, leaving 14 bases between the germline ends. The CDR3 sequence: CASSSEGGLYGYTF. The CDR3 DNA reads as TGTGCCAGCAGTAGTGAAGGCGGGCTCTATGGCTACACCTTC.

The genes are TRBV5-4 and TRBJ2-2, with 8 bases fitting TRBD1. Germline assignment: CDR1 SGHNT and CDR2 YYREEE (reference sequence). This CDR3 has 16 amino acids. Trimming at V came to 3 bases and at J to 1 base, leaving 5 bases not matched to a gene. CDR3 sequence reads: CASSSEGTGNTGELFF. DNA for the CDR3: TGTGCCAGCAGCTCGGAGGGGACAGGGAACACCGGGGAGCTGTTTTTT.

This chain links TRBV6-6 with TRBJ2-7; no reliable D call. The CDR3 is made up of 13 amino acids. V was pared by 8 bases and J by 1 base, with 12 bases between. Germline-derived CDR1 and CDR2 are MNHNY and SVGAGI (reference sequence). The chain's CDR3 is CASGPSQSYEQYF. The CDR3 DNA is TGTGCCAGCGGTCCTAGTCAATCCTACGAGCAGTACTTC.

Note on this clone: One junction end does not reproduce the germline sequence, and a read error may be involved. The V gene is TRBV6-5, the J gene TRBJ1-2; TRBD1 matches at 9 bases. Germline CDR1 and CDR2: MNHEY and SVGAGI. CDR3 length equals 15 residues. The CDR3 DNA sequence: TGTGCCAGCAGTTCCGGACAGGGGTATAACAATGGCTACACCTTC. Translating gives CASSSGQGYNNGYTF.

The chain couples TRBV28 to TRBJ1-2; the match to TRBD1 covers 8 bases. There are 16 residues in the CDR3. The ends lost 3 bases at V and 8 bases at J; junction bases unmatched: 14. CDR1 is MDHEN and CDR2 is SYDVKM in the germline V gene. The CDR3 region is CASSFNTGGGTVGYTF. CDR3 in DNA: TGTGCCAGCAGTTTCAATACAGGGGGAGGGACGGTCGGCTACACCTTC.

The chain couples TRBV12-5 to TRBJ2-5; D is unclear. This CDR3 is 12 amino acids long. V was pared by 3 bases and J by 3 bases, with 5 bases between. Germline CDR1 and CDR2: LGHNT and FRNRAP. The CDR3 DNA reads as TGTGCTAGTGGTTTTAGTAAAGAGACCCAGTACTTC. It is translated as CASGFSKETQYF. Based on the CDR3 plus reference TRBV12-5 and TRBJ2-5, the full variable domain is DARVTQTPRHKVTEMGQEVTMRCQPILGHNTVFWYRQTMMQGLELLAYFRNRAPLDDSGMPKDRFSAEMPDATLATLKIQPSEPRDSAVYFCASGFSKETQYFGPGTRLLVL.

The CDR3 region is CASREGTSYEQYF. DNA for the CDR3: TGTGCCAGCAGGGAGGGGACTTCCTACGAGCAGTACTTC. The chain combines TRBV2 with TRBJ2-7; D possibly corresponds to TRBD2 (6 bases). V lost 6 bases and J 1 base, leaving 10 bases between the germline ends. Germline V gene data show CDR1 as SNHLY and CDR2 as FYNNEI. This CDR3 is 13 amino acids long.

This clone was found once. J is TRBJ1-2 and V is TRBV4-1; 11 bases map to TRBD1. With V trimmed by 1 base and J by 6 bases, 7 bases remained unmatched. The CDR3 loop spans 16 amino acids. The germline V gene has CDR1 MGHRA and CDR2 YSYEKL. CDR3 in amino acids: CASSQAGTGGFDGYTF. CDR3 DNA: TGCGCCAGCAGCCAAGCCGGGACAGGGGGGTTTGATGGCTACACCTTC.

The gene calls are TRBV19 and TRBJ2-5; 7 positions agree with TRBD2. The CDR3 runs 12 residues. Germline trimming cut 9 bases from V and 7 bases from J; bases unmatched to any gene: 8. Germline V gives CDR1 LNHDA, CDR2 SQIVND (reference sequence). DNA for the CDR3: TGTGCCAGCGATACGGGCGGGGGGACCCAGTACTTC. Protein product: CASDTGGGTQYF. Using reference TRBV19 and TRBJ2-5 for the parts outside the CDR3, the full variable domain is DGGITQSPKYLFRKEGQNVTLSCEQNLNHDAMYWYRQDPGQGLRLIYYSQIVNDFQKGDIAEGYSVSREKKESFPLTVTSAQKNPTAFYLCASDTGGGTQYFGPGTRLLVL.

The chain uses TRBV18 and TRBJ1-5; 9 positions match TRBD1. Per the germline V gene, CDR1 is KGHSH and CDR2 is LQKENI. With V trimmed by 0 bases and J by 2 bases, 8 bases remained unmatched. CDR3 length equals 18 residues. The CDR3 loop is CASSPPGTGRLGNQPQHF. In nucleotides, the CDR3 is TGTGCCAGCTCACCACCGGGGACAGGGAGATTGGGCAATCAGCCCCAGCATTTT.

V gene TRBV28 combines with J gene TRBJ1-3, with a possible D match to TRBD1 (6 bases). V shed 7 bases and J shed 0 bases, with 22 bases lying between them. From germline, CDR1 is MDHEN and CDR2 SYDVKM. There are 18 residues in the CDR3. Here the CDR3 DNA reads TGTGCCAGCAATTCAGGCACGGGGGGCTCGAGCTCTGGAAACACCATATATTTT. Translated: CASNSGTGGSSSGNTIYF.

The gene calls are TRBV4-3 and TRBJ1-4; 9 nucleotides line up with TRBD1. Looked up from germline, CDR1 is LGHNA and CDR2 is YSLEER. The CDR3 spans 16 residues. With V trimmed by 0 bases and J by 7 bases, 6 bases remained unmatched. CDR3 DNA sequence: TGCGCCAGCAGCCAAGAAGGACAGGGGACAGGTGAAAAACTGTTTTTT. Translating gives CASSQEGQGTGEKLFF.

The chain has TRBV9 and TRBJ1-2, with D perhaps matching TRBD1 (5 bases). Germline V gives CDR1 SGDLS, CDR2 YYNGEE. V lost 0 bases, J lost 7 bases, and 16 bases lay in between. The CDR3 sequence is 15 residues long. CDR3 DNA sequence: TGTGCCAGCAGCGTAGAGGGAACAGGTTCCGTTGGCTACACCTTC. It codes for CASSVEGTGSVGYTF.